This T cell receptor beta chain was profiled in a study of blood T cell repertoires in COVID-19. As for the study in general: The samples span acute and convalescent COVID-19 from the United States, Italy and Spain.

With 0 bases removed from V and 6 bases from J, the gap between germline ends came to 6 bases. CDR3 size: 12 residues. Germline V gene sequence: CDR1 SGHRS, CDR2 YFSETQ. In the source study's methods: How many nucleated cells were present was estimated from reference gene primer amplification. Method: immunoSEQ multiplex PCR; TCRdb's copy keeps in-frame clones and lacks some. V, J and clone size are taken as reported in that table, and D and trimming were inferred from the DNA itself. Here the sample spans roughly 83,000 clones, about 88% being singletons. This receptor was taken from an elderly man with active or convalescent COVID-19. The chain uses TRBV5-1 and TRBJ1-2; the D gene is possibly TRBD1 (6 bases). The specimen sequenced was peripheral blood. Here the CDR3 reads CASSLDRDGYTF. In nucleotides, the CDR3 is TGCGCCAGCAGCTTGGACAGGGATGGCTACACCTTC.